This TCR beta chain emerged from a study of spatial heterogeneity in lung cancer. Study context: There were, on average, more than ten raw-read appearances for each unique TCR and UMI combination.

Unique molecular identifiers, one per molecule, were present on every TCR cDNA molecule. TCRdb fed the 5' RACE reads into MiXCR, producing one record per CDR3 protein. The sample holds about 48,000 distinct CDR3 sequences, approximately 5.3% seen once. In this sample, this clonotype turned up many times. CDR1 and CDR2 (germline): SGHRS, YFSETQ. The ends lost 4 bases at V and 3 bases at J; junction bases unmatched: 8. The CDR3 runs 15 residues. Time point: sample taken at primary tumor resection. Extraction of whole RNA from tumor, nontumor lung or frozen PBMC preceded unsorted sequencing. This clonotype was sampled from a male donor with early-stage non-small cell lung cancer. V and J are TRBV5-1 and TRBJ2-7; 9 bases are a match to TRBD1. The material sequenced was PBMCs, taken at surgery. For the CDR3, the DNA is TGCGCCAGCAGCCCCGGGACAGGGTGGCGCTACGAGCAGTACTTC. It is translated as CASSPGTGWRYEQYF.